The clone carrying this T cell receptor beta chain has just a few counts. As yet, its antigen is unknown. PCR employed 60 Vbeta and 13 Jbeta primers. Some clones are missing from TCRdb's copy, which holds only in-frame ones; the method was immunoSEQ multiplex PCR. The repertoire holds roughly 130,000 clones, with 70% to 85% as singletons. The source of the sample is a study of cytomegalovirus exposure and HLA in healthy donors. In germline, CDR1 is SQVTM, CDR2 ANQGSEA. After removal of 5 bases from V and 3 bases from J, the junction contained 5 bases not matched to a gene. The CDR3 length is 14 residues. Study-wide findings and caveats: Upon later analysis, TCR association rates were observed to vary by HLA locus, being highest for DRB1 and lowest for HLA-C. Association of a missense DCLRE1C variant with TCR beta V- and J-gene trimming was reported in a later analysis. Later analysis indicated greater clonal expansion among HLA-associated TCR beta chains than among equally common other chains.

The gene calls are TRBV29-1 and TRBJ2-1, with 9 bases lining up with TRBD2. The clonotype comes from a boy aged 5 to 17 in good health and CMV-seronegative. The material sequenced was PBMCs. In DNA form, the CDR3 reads TGCAGCGTTTCACTAGCGGGCAACTACAATGAGCAGTTCTTC. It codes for CSVSLAGNYNEQFF.